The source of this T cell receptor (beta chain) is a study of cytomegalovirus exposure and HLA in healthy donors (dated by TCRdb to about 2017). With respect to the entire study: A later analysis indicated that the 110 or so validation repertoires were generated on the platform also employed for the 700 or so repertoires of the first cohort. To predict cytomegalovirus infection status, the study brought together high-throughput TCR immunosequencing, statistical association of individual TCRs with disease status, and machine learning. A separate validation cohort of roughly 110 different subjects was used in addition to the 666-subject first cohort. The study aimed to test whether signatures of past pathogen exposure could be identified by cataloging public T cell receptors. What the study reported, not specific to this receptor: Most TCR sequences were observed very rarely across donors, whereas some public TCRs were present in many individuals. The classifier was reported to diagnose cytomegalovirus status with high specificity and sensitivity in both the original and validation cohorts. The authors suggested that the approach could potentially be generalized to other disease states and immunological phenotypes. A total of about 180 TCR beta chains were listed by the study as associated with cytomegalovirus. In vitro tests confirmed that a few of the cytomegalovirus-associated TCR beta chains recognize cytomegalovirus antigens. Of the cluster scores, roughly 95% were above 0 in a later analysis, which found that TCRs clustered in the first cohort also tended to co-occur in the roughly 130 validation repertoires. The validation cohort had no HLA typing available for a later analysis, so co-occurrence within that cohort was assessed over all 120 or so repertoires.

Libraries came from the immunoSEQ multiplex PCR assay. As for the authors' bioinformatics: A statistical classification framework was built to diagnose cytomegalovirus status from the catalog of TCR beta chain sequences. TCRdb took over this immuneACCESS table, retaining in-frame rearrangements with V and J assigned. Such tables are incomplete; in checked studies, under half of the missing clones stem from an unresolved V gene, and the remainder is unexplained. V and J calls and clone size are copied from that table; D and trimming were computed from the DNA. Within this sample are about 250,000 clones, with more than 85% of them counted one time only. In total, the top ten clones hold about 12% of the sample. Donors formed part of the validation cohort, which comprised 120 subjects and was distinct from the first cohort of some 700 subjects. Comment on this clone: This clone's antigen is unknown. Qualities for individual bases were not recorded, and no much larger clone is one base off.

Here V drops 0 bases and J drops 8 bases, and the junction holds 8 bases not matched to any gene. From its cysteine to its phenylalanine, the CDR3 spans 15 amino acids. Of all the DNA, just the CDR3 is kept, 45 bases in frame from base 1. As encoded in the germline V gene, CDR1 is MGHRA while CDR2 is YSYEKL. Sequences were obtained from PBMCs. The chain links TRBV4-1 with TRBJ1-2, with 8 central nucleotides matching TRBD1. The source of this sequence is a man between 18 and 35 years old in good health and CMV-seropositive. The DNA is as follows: TGCGCCAGCAGCCAAGATATGGACAGGGCAAAAGGCTACACCTTC. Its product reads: CASSQDMDRAKGYTF.